Below are 31 T cell receptor beta chains sequenced from a single sample in a study of blood T cell repertoires in COVID-19. Sequencing used immunoSEQ multiplex PCR; TCRdb keeps in-frame clones, though not all of them. The sample holds roughly 260,000 clones, approximately 86% seen once. The sample consisted of PBMCs or T cells enriched from blood (not recorded which). The receptors here all came from a woman aged 25 to 39 with acute COVID-19.

Here the CDR3 reads CASRSSDRGNEQYF. The CDR3 nucleotides are TGTGCCAGCAGATCCTCAGACAGGGGCAACGAGCAGTACTTC. This chain connects TRBV28 to TRBJ2-7; 8 bases fit TRBD1. Germline CDR1 and CDR2: MDHEN and SYDVKM. The trim removed 6 bases at V and 5 bases at J, leaving 9 bases unmatched. This CDR3 comprises 14 residues.

This chain connects TRBV21-1 to TRBJ1-4; the table's D call TRBD1 went unverified against the DNA. TRBV21-1 is an annotated pseudogene. The CDR3 extends over 12 amino acids. The CDR3 DNA sequence: TGTGCCAGCAGCCCGACATACGAAAAACTGTTTTTT. Protein sequence: CASSPTYEKLFF.

V and J are TRBV6-5 and TRBJ1-5; D is unresolved. The CDR3 runs 13 residues. Germline V gene lookup returns CDR1 MNHEY and CDR2 SVGAGI. Trimming left V 5 bases short and J 7 bases short, with 12 bases between. Here the CDR3 DNA reads TGTGCCAGCAGTCCGAGAACGAACCAGCCCCAGCATTTT. Translating it yields CASSPRTNQPQHF.

This clone appeared a single time. The rearrangement links TRBV6-5 to TRBJ2-3; TRBD1 is a possible D gene (5 bases). Trimming left V 3 bases short and J 2 bases short, with 12 bases between. Germline V CDR1 and CDR2: MNHEY, SVGAGI. The CDR3 totals 15 residues. The CDR3 region has the DNA TGTGCCAGCAGTTATAGTCAGGGAATCACAGATACGCAGTATTTT. Translated: CASSYSQGITDTQYF.

The rearrangement joins TRBV30 to TRBJ1-1, with a tentative D call TRBD1 (6 bases). Trimming took 3 bases from V and 5 from J, leaving 7 bases between them. Germline-derived CDR1 and CDR2 are GTSNPN and SVGIG (reference sequence). The CDR3 loop spans 11 amino acids. CDR3 sequence: CAWRRGTEAFF. DNA of the CDR3: TGTGCCTGGAGGAGGGGGACTGAAGCTTTCTTT. The full variable domain, its missing parts supplied by reference TRBV30 and TRBJ1-1, is SQTIHQWPATLVQPVGSPLSLECTVEGTSNPNLYWYRQAAGRGLQLLFYSVGIGQISSEVPQNLSASRPQDRQFILSSKKLLLSDSGFYLCAWRRGTEAFFGQGTRLTVV.

The chain couples TRBV29-1 to TRBJ2-7, with D tentatively TRBD2 (5 bases). The germline V gene has CDR1 SQVTM and CDR2 ANQGSEA. V was shortened by 4 bases and J by 3 bases, with 16 bases between the two germline ends. The CDR3 spans 14 residues. CDR3 sequence: CSVGVTNEVYEQYF. The CDR3 DNA reads as TGCAGCGTTGGGGTGACTAATGAGGTCTACGAGCAGTACTTC.

This sequence joins TRBV2 and TRBJ2-1, with 8 bases aligning to TRBD2. CDR1 and CDR2 from the germline V gene are SNHLY and FYNNEI. Trimming cost V 4 bases and J 4 bases; bases outside gene matches: 6. This CDR3 spans 15 amino acids. The CDR3 reads CASSAGGGPYNEQFF. DNA of the CDR3: TGTGCCAGCAGTGCGGGCGGGGGGCCATACAATGAGCAGTTCTTC.

The chain combines TRBV6-6 with TRBJ1-1; D possibly corresponds to TRBD1 (5 bases). CDR3 size: 15 residues. Germline CDR1 and CDR2: MNHNY and SVGAGI (reference sequence). The V and J ends lost 2 bases and 8 bases respectively, with 18 bases between them. Written as DNA, the CDR3 is TGTGCCAGCAGTTACATGCGCGGGACCGGAGGAGAAGCTTTCTTT. It codes for CASSYMRGTGGEAFF.

The chain joins TRBV4-2 to TRBJ1-3; the D is unclear. Germline V gene data show CDR1 as LGHNA and CDR2 as YNFKEQ. V lost 0 bases, J lost 1 base, and 4 bases lay in between. CDR3 length equals 14 residues. The CDR3 DNA reads as TGTGCCAGCAGCCAAGAGGAGTCTGGAAACACCATATATTTT. It yields the protein CASSQEESGNTIYF.

The rearrangement uses TRBV5-1 and TRBJ2-1; TRBD2 might be the D (6 bases). Per germline, CDR1 SGHRS and CDR2 YFSETQ. The CDR3 runs 15 residues. The V end was cut by 4 bases, the J end by 7 bases, with 18 bases between. CDR3 loop: CASSGTSSSGNEQFF. CDR3 nucleotide sequence: TGCGCCAGCAGCGGTACTAGCTCTAGTGGAAATGAGCAGTTCTTC.

The chain has TRBV19 and TRBJ2-1, with 8 bases fitting TRBD2. V shed 7 bases and J 7 bases; nucleotides not matched to a gene: 9. Germline V gene data show CDR1 as LNHDA and CDR2 as SQIVND (reference sequence). The CDR3 covers 14 residues. CDR3 residues: CASIASGSYNEQFF. The CDR3 DNA reads TGTGCCAGTATCGCCAGCGGGAGTTATAATGAGCAGTTCTTC.

V usage is TRBV5-5 and J usage is TRBJ2-4, with TRBD1 as a possible D gene (6 bases). This CDR3 is built from 14 residues. The V end lost 1 base, the J end lost 6 bases, and 11 bases lay between the germline ends. The germline gives CDR1 SGHKS, CDR2 YYEKEE (reference sequence). The CDR3 loop reads CASSLSGGGNIQYF. The CDR3 DNA reads TGTGCCAGCAGCTTGTCTGGGGGCGGAAACATTCAGTACTTC.

The chain couples TRBV5-4 to TRBJ2-7; 9 bases line up with TRBD1. V was pared by 1 base and J by 4 bases, with 6 bases of the junction left unmatched. The CDR3 runs to 15 residues. The germline gives CDR1 SGHNT, CDR2 YYREEE (reference sequence). For the CDR3, the DNA is TGTGCCAGCAGCTTGCCCGGGACAGGGTATTACGAGCAGTACTTC. The encoded protein is CASSLPGTGYYEQYF.

This clone was counted between two and nine times. J is TRBJ1-2 and V is TRBV5-4, with D tentatively TRBD1 (5 bases). Germline loops: CDR1 SGHNT, CDR2 YYREEE (reference sequence). CDR3 length: 13 amino acids. V lost 4 bases and J lost 8, with 15 bases in between. CDR3 sequence: CASSTTGGGGYTF. In nucleotides, the CDR3 is TGTGCCAGCAGCACCACGGGCGGGGGAGGCTACACCTTC.

V gene TRBV6-6 combines with J gene TRBJ2-3; maybe TRBD2 (7 bases). Germline CDR1 is MNHNY and CDR2 is SVGAGI (reference sequence). Trimming removed 6 bases from V and 6 bases from J, with 16 bases in between. CDR3 size: 14 residues. The CDR3 DNA reads TGTGCCAGCAGAAGGGAGGGGGGGCCTGATACGCAGTATTTT. This translates into CASRREGGPDTQYF.

V usage is TRBV3-1 (or the pseudogene TRBV3-2) and J usage is TRBJ2-1, with 7 bases that match TRBD1. CDR1 LGHDT and CDR2 YNNKEL come from the germline V gene (reference sequence). Germline trimming cut 7 bases from V and 6 bases from J; bases unmatched to any gene: 6. CDR3 size: 13 residues. The CDR3 reads CASNNRGSNEQFF. DNA of the CDR3: TGTGCCAGCAATAACAGGGGAAGCAATGAGCAGTTCTTC.

This chain links TRBV10-3 with TRBJ2-6; the D is unclear. V lost 3 bases, J lost 1 base, and 4 bases lay in between. Germline CDR1 ENHRY, CDR2 SYGVKD. CDR3 size: 14 residues. The CDR3 is CAISDGSGANVLTF. CDR3 coding DNA: TGTGCCATCAGTGACGGGTCTGGGGCCAACGTCCTGACTTTC.

The chain recombines TRBV7-9 with TRBJ2-7; TRBD1 matches at 9 bases. Trimming at V came to 4 bases and at J to 2 bases, leaving 9 bases not matched to a gene. This CDR3 spans 16 amino acids. Germline V gene lookup returns CDR1 SEHNR and CDR2 FQNEAQ (reference sequence). CDR3 protein: CASSSDRGDNPYEQYF. As DNA, the CDR3 is TGTGCCAGCAGCTCGGACAGGGGCGATAACCCCTACGAGCAGTACTTC.

This clone was seen a few times. The chain links TRBV7-9 to TRBJ2-5; TRBD1 is a possible D gene (6 bases). The CDR3 covers 13 residues. Per germline, CDR1 SEHNR and CDR2 FQNEAQ (reference sequence). V was clipped by 7 bases and J by 5 bases, with 14 bases between them. CDR3 DNA: TGTGCCAGCACAGGGGATGGGGGCGAGACCCAGTACTTC. It yields the protein CASTGDGGETQYF.

This clone has just a few counts. The chain uses TRBV3-1 (or the pseudogene TRBV3-2) and TRBJ1-2; D might be TRBD1 (5 bases). The germline CDR1 and CDR2 sequences are LGHDT and YNNKEL (reference sequence). The CDR3 covers 14 residues. The V end lost 4 bases, the J end lost 3 bases, and 12 bases lay between the germline ends. The CDR3 sequence: CASSPMTEYYGYTF. CDR3 bases: TGTGCCAGCAGCCCCATGACAGAGTACTATGGCTACACCTTC.

The chain links TRBV1 to TRBJ1-1. TRBV1 is a documented pseudogene. The CDR3 spans 12 residues. CDR3 protein: CTSSQVRHKAFF. CDR3 bases: TGCACCAGCAGCCAAGTGAGGCATAAAGCTTTCTTT.

The V call is TRBV28, the J call TRBJ1-6; 7 positions match TRBD1. Trimming removed 5 bases from V and 5 bases from J; junction bases left unmatched: 3. Looked up from germline, CDR1 is MDHEN and CDR2 is SYDVKM. The CDR3 is 14 amino acids. CDR3 DNA: TGTGCCAGCAGTAACAGGGGAGATAATTCACCCCTCCACTTT. This codes for CASSNRGDNSPLHF.

CDR3 nucleotide sequence: TGTGCCAGCACCTACCCGGGAGCAGATGGCTACACCTTC. Amino acids: CASTYPGADGYTF. The chain combines TRBV7-2 with TRBJ1-2; D gene ambiguous. Germline values: CDR1 SGHTA, CDR2 FQGNSA. The CDR3 runs to 13 residues. Trimming shortened V by 7 bases and J by 6 bases, and 15 bases separated the two germline ends.

This chain links TRBV4-1 with TRBJ1-1; D unclear. This CDR3 contains 14 residues. Trimming took 0 bases from V and 3 from J, leaving 8 bases between them. The germline V gene encodes CDR1 MGHRA and CDR2 YSYEKL. The CDR3 coding sequence is TGCGCCAGCAGCCAAGAGGGAGATGACACTGAAGCTTTCTTT. This gives the protein CASSQEGDDTEAFF.

The chain has TRBV5-4 and TRBJ1-2; perhaps TRBD1 as D (5 bases). The CDR3 loop spans 12 amino acids. The germline gives CDR1 SGHNT, CDR2 YYREEE (reference sequence). Trimming cost V 3 bases and J 8 bases, with 11 bases left between them. The CDR3 sequence: CASSSLRGGYTF. The CDR3, as DNA: TGTGCCAGCAGCTCGCTAAGGGGCGGCTACACCTTC.

The genes are TRBV7-2 and TRBJ1-6; no definite D call. Germline-derived CDR1 and CDR2 are SGHTA and FQGNSA. The CDR3 extends over 13 amino acids. V dropped 3 bases and J dropped 10 bases, with 10 bases sitting between them. The CDR3 loop reads CASSFRVRSPLHF. In DNA form, the CDR3 reads TGTGCCAGCAGCTTCCGGGTTCGCTCACCCCTCCACTTT. Variable domain in full (rest from reference TRBV7-2 and TRBJ1-6): GAGVSQSPSNKVTEKGKDVELRCDPISGHTALYWYRQSLGQGLEFLIYFQGNSAPDKSGLPSDRFSAERTGGSVSTLTIQRTQQEDSAVYLCASSFRVRSPLHFGNGTRLTVT.

This clone was counted once. V is TRBV12-3 or TRBV12-4 and J is TRBJ1-2, with a tentative D call TRBD1 (6 bases). V was cut by 5 bases and J by 14 bases, with 18 bases left in between. The CDR3 extends over 12 amino acids. The CDR3 sequence: CASSREPGTWTF. As DNA, the CDR3 is TGTGCCAGCAGTCGGGAACCAGGGACATGGACCTTC.

The chain has TRBV6-5 and TRBJ1-5; 8 bases fit TRBD1. J was trimmed by 9 bases and V by 6 bases; bases with no gene match: 4. Germline-derived CDR1 and CDR2 are MNHEY and SVGAGI. This CDR3 comprises 12 residues. CDR3 residues: CASRQGGGPQHF. The CDR3 DNA is TGTGCCAGCAGACAGGGGGGAGGGCCCCAGCATTTT.

The chain has TRBV4-1 and TRBJ2-1, with TRBD2 identical over 9 bases. Germline CDR1 and CDR2: MGHRA and YSYEKL. The CDR3 is 17 amino acids. Trimming removed 0 bases from V and 2 bases from J; junction bases left unmatched: 5. The CDR3: CASSQDVLAGTYNEQFF. CDR3 sequence (DNA): TGCGCCAGCAGCCAAGATGTGCTAGCGGGAACCTACAATGAGCAGTTCTTC.

This sequence joins TRBV19 and TRBJ2-1; TRBD2 matches at 8 bases. This CDR3 comprises 12 residues. Germline V CDR1 and CDR2: LNHDA, SQIVND (reference sequence). V gave up 4 bases and J gave up 8 bases; unmatched junction bases: 1. The CDR3: CASSTGGYEQFF. CDR3 DNA sequence: TGTGCCAGTAGTACGGGGGGGTATGAGCAGTTCTTC.

This clone was observed once. The J gene is TRBJ2-1, the V gene TRBV29-1; 7 bases line up with TRBD1. There are 11 residues in the CDR3. V was clipped by 3 bases and J by 13 bases; unmatched bases: 6. From germline, CDR1 is SQVTM and CDR2 ANQGSEA. The CDR3 loop reads CSVDAPGGQFF. In DNA, the CDR3 is TGCAGCGTTGACGCGCCAGGGGGTCAGTTCTTC.